These 10 T cell receptor beta chains were all obtained from the same sample, sequenced in a study of blood T cell repertoires in COVID-19. TCRdb's copy holds only in-frame clones and misses some; the assay was immunoSEQ multiplex PCR. The sample records 90,000 to 120,000 clones, roughly 84% being singletons. The source material was peripheral blood. The source is a human donor in a cohort sampled during active COVID-19.

The genes are TRBV24-1 and TRBJ2-1, with 10 bases identical to TRBD2. The CDR3 is 14 residues long. Germline lookup yields CDR1 KGHDR and CDR2 SFDVKD. The V and J ends lost 4 bases and 6 bases, in that order; junction bases with no gene match: 2. The CDR3 nucleotides read TGTGCCACCAGTGAGCTAGCGGGAGTCAATGAGCAGTTCTTC. It encodes CATSELAGVNEQFF.

This sequence joins TRBV7-2 and TRBJ2-7, with D perhaps matching TRBD1 (5 bases). From germline, CDR1 is SGHTA and CDR2 FQGNSA. The CDR3 consists of 13 residues. V was clipped by 3 bases and J by 6 bases, with 12 bases between them. The CDR3 DNA sequence: TGTGCCAGCAGCTTTAGGGTAAGGGGCGAGCAGTACTTC. It codes for CASSFRVRGEQYF. Full variable domain (rest looked up from reference TRBV7-2 and TRBJ2-7): GAGVSQSPSNKVTEKGKDVELRCDPISGHTALYWYRQSLGQGLEFLIYFQGNSAPDKSGLPSDRFSAERTGGSVSTLTIQRTQQEDSAVYLCASSFRVRGEQYFGPGTRLTVT.

The chain links TRBV10-3 to TRBJ1-6, with TRBD1 identical over 8 bases. The V gene end was trimmed by 6 bases and the J gene end by 7 bases; junction bases not matched to a gene: 2. CDR1 is ENHRY and CDR2 is SYGVKD in the germline V gene. The CDR3 is made up of 13 amino acids. CDR3 amino acids: CAIRGDRNSPLHF. Written as DNA, the CDR3 is TGTGCCATCAGGGGGGACAGGAATTCACCCCTCCACTTT.

The V and J genes are TRBV10-2 and TRBJ2-7, with 9 bases that match TRBD2. Germline loops: CDR1 WSHSY, CDR2 SAAADI. Trimming removed 0 bases from V and 3 bases from J; junction bases left unmatched: 6. The CDR3 sequence is 16 residues long. CDR3 loop: CASSESRASGNYEQYF. In nucleotides, the CDR3 is TGCGCCAGCAGTGAGTCGCGGGCTAGCGGGAACTACGAGCAGTACTTC.

The chain combines TRBV12-3 or TRBV12-4 with TRBJ2-5, with D possibly TRBD1 on 6 matching bases. The CDR3 runs to 12 residues. Trimming stripped 6 bases from V and 5 bases from J, with 10 bases between. DNA for the CDR3: TGTGCCAGCAGCTACAGGGTTGAGACCCAGTACTTC. It is translated as CASSYRVETQYF.

V is TRBV4-3 and J is TRBJ1-1, with TRBD1 matching over 7 bases. This CDR3 has 15 residues. V gave up 0 bases and J gave up 4 bases; unmatched junction bases: 5. CDR1 is LGHNA and CDR2 is YSLEER in the germline V gene. The CDR3 DNA reads as TGCGCCAGCAGCCAAGAGACAGGGACGGTCACTGAAGCTTTCTTT. Encoded protein: CASSQETGTVTEAFF.

This clone was seen just once. This rearrangement joins TRBV27 to TRBJ2-6, with TRBD1 as a possible D gene (5 bases). The CDR3 has 14 amino acids. V shed 5 bases and J shed 2 bases, with 7 bases lying between them. The germline gives CDR1 MNHEY, CDR2 SMNVEV (reference sequence). CDR3 DNA: TGTGCCAGCAGTATGGGGCCTGGGGCCAACGTCCTGACTTTC. This gives the protein CASSMGPGANVLTF.

The chain employs TRBV5-4 and TRBJ2-6; 9 bases match TRBD1. V shed 0 bases, J shed 2 bases, and the junction held 3 bases outside the gene matches. Germline V gene sequence: CDR1 SGHNT, CDR2 YYREEE (reference sequence). This CDR3 contains 17 residues. In nucleotides, the CDR3 is TGTGCCAGCAGCTTGGGGGGACAGGGAGCTGGGGCCAACGTCCTGACTTTC. The encoded protein is CASSLGGQGAGANVLTF. The entire variable domain, with the rest obtained from reference TRBV5-4 and TRBJ2-6, is as follows: ETGVTQSPTHLIKTRGQQVTLRCSSQSGHNTVSWYQQALGQGPQFIFQYYREEENGRGNFPPRFSGLQFPNYSSELNVNALELDDSALYLCASSLGGQGAGANVLTFGAGSRLTVL.

V and J are TRBV27 and TRBJ2-2; 8 bases match TRBD1. J lost 0 bases, V lost 6 bases, and 6 bases had no gene match. The CDR3 extends over 16 amino acids. Germline loops: CDR1 MNHEY, CDR2 SMNVEV (reference sequence). CDR3 loop: CASSLRQGSNTGELFF. CDR3 bases: TGTGCCAGCAGCCTTCGACAGGGGTCGAACACCGGGGAGCTGTTTTTT.

This rearrangement joins TRBV11-3 to TRBJ2-5, with D tentatively TRBD2 (6 bases). Germline-derived CDR1 and CDR2 are SGHNT and YENEEA. V gave up 3 bases and J gave up 3 bases, with 20 bases separating them. CDR3 size: 17 residues. The chain's CDR3 is CASSFGGWGVGEETQYF. In DNA, the CDR3 is TGTGCCAGCAGCTTTGGGGGGTGGGGAGTTGGGGAAGAGACCCAGTACTTC. The variable domain in full, completed from reference TRBV11-3 and TRBJ2-5, reads EAGVVQSPRYKIIEKKQPVAFWCNPISGHNTLYWYLQNLGQGPELLIRYENEEAVDDSQLPKDRFSAERLKGVDSTLKIQPAELGDSAVYLCASSFGGWGVGEETQYFGPGTRLLVL.